The 20 T cell receptor beta chains below all came from one sample that was sequenced in a study of shared clonotypes between healthy human individuals (dated by TCRdb to about 2020). The library relied on the immunoSEQ multiplex PCR assay. TCRdb took over this immuneACCESS table, retaining in-frame rearrangements with V and J assigned. Such tables are incomplete; in checked studies, under half of the missing clones stem from an unresolved V gene, and the remainder is unexplained. The sample table contains over a million clones; only one count was recorded for approximately 80% of them. Roughly 0.62% of the sample comes from the top ten. The specimen sequenced was memory CD4+ T cells from PBMCs. In the paper's terms, the cell subset or site label means: CD45RA-negative fraction. The receptors shown here come from a man between 18 and 35 years old in good health. Some clones in this sample may be carry-over from other donors' samples.

The genes are TRBV27 and TRBJ2-7, with TRBD2 matching 12 bases. Germline CDR1 and CDR2: MNHEY and SMNVEV (reference sequence). The CDR3 contains 16 residues. The V gene end was trimmed by 6 bases and the J gene end by 5 bases; junction bases not matched to a gene: 11. This CDR3 reads CASSRILAGGPHEQYF. CDR3 nucleotides: TGTGCCAGCAGCCGAATCCTAGCGGGAGGGCCCCACGAGCAGTACTTC.

Remarks on this clone: One base away lies a much larger clone, so this may be a sequencing read error. The V and J genes are TRBV6-1 and TRBJ1-1, with no clear D. CDR3 length: 11 amino acids. The germline gives CDR1 MNHNS, CDR2 SASEGT. Trimming left V 6 bases short and J 1 base short, with 3 bases between. As DNA, the CDR3 is TGTGCCAGCAGACAGAACACTGAAGCTTTCTTT. Its translation is CASRQNTEAFF.

A single count supports this clone. Other DNA sequences in this specimen translate into the identical CDR3. The chain employs TRBV6-5 and TRBJ1-2; D is unresolved. V shed 0 bases and J shed 3 bases, with 8 bases lying between them. This CDR3 has 14 residues. Germline assignment: CDR1 MNHEY and CDR2 SVGAGI. CDR3 in amino acids: CASSYSSGDYGYTF. DNA for the CDR3: TGTGCCAGCAGTTACTCTTCAGGAGACTATGGCTACACCTTC.

This clone has just one count. The genes are TRBV6-6 and TRBJ2-1; TRBD1 is a possible D gene (6 bases). This CDR3 has 13 amino acids. With 8 bases removed from V and 6 bases from J, the gap between germline ends came to 14 bases. Looked up from germline, CDR1 is MNHNY and CDR2 is SVGAGI (reference sequence). The CDR3 sequence: CASLIRDTNEQFF. In DNA form, the CDR3 reads TGTGCCAGCCTTATCCGGGACACCAATGAGCAGTTCTTC.

The V and J genes are TRBV6-5 and TRBJ2-7; unclear D gene. The V end lost 7 bases, the J end lost 3 bases, and 10 bases lay between the germline ends. The CDR3 runs 12 residues. Per germline, CDR1 MNHEY and CDR2 SVGAGI. The CDR3 here is CASTDRFYEQYF. In DNA form, the CDR3 reads TGTGCCAGCACCGACCGATTCTACGAGCAGTACTTC.

The V call is TRBV2, the J call TRBJ2-5; D is undetermined. The J call may be mistaken, given a closer DNA end match to TRBJ2-7. CDR1 is SNHLY, CDR2 FYNNEI, per germline. The CDR3 sequence is 15 residues long. CDR3 in DNA: TGTGCCAGCAGCGAATCGGTGTGGCCGGCCTACGAGCAGTACTTC. Residues: CASSESVWPAYEQYF.

This clone came up a few times. The chain has TRBV19 and TRBJ2-7; 8 bases align to TRBD1. The CDR3 totals 15 residues. J lost 2 bases, V lost 7 bases, and 10 bases had no gene match. The germline gives CDR1 LNHDA, CDR2 SQIVND (reference sequence). The CDR3 DNA follows: TGTGCCAGTACGGCGACAGGGGAATTGACCTACGAGCAGTACTTC. It translates to CASTATGELTYEQYF.

The table lists this clone with a few counts. Within the sample, other DNA sequences also encode this same CDR3. The chain employs TRBV14 and TRBJ2-7, with D unresolved. V lost 1 base and J lost 4, with 14 bases in between. The CDR3 consists of 15 residues. Per the germline V gene, CDR1 is SGHDN and CDR2 is FVKESK. The CDR3: CASSQGEARWYEQYF. CDR3 nucleotides: TGTGCCAGCAGCCAAGGAGAGGCGAGGTGGTACGAGCAGTACTTC.

The genes are TRBV28 and TRBJ1-1; D is uncertain. The CDR3 consists of 18 residues. The germline V gene encodes CDR1 MDHEN and CDR2 SYDVKM. Trimming shortened V by 3 bases and J by 1 base, and 21 bases separated the two germline ends. CDR3 DNA: TGTGCCAGCAGTTTCATATCCCCGGGCGGGTCTCAGAACACTGAAGCTTTCTTT. The encoded protein is CASSFISPGGSQNTEAFF.

The J gene is TRBJ2-5, the V gene TRBV27; a possible D gene is TRBD2 (6 bases). CDR1 is MNHEY, CDR2 SMNVEV, per germline (reference sequence). V lost 3 bases and J lost 3, with 8 bases in between. The CDR3 has 13 residues. The CDR3 DNA is TGTGCCAGCAGTTTCGAGCGGGAAGAGACCCAGTACTTC. Amino acids: CASSFEREETQYF.

The chain joins TRBV5-6 to TRBJ2-3, with D uncertain. Germline CDR1 reads SGHDT; CDR2 reads YYEEEE. This CDR3 region has 13 residues. Trimming left V 3 bases short and J 5 bases short, with 10 bases between. The CDR3 sequence is CASSSSVGDTQYF. The CDR3 nucleotides read TGTGCCAGCAGCTCTTCGGTCGGAGATACGCAGTATTTT.

This clone was recorded once. The chain carries TRBV10-3 and TRBJ2-3; 16 bases match TRBD2. From germline, CDR1 is ENHRY and CDR2 SYGVKD. Trimming at V came to 11 bases and at J to 3 bases, leaving 5 bases not matched to a gene. The CDR3 has 15 amino acids. CDR3 in DNA: TGTGCCTCCCGGGGACTAGCGGGAGGGACAGATACGCAGTATTTT. Its translation is CASRGLAGGTDTQYF.

The chain uses TRBV7-7 and TRBJ2-7; 10 positions match TRBD1. This CDR3 contains 15 residues. Unmatched junction bases numbered 4, after V lost 1 base and J lost 4 bases. The germline V gene has CDR1 SSHAT and CDR2 FNYEAQ (reference sequence). CDR3 sequence: CASSLDGTGVYEQYF. CDR3 nucleotide sequence: TGTGCCAGCAGCTTAGACGGGACAGGGGTTTACGAGCAGTACTTC.

As concerns this clone: The identical CDR3 is also encoded by other nucleotide sequences in the sample. The chain uses TRBV10-3 and TRBJ2-5; D is ambiguous. The CDR3 contains 13 residues. With 3 bases removed from V and 5 bases from J, the gap between germline ends came to 10 bases. Germline CDR1 ENHRY, CDR2 SYGVKD. The CDR3 sequence is CAISEGSPETQYF. In DNA, the CDR3 is TGTGCCATCAGTGAAGGCTCCCCGGAGACCCAGTACTTC.

The chain joins TRBV6-5 to TRBJ2-7, with D unclear. This CDR3 is 13 amino acids long. Germline CDR1 reads MNHEY; CDR2 reads SVGAGI. V was shortened by 2 bases and J by 6 bases, with 11 bases between the two germline ends. The CDR3, as DNA: TGTGCCAGCAGTTACGTGGGATCTCTCGAGCAGTACTTC. This sequence encodes CASSYVGSLEQYF.

Only one count was recorded for this clone. The rearrangement joins TRBV7-2 to TRBJ1-2; 9 nucleotides line up with TRBD1. This CDR3 is 15 amino acids long. V shed 5 bases and J 5 bases; nucleotides not matched to a gene: 9. The germline V gene encodes CDR1 SGHTA and CDR2 FQGNSA. The CDR3 region has the DNA TGTGCCAGCAGCCTTCGACAGGGGGGAGGGTATGGCTACACCTTC. Protein: CASSLRQGGGYGYTF.

This chain connects TRBV13 to TRBJ2-1; TRBD1 is a possible D gene (6 bases). CDR3 length: 15 residues. V lost 5 bases to trimming and J lost 7 bases, with 18 bases between them. Germline V lookup: CDR1 PRHDT, CDR2 FYEKMQ (reference sequence). CDR3: CASSPARGMGNEQFF. CDR3 nucleotide sequence: TGTGCCAGCAGCCCCGCCAGGGGAATGGGGAATGAGCAGTTCTTC.

This clone was seen at least ten times. The chain recombines TRBV15 with TRBJ2-1, with 14 bases that match TRBD2. The CDR3 runs 19 residues. V lost 3 bases to trimming and J lost 1 base; unmatched junction nucleotides: 8. The germline CDR1 and CDR2 sequences are LNHNV and YYDKDF (reference sequence). The CDR3 here is CATSRGTSGRRLSYNEQFF. CDR3 sequence (DNA): TGTGCCACCAGCAGGGGGACTAGCGGGAGAAGGTTATCCTACAATGAGCAGTTCTTC.

As to this clone: A read error may be the cause here, since a much bigger clone is one base away. The same CDR3 is also encoded by other DNA sequences in this sample. The chain recombines TRBV25-1 with TRBJ2-3; 9 bases match TRBD2. The junction had 1 base not matched to a gene; V was cut back by 5 bases and J by 1 base. This CDR3 spans 14 amino acids. CDR1 is MGHDK, CDR2 SYGVNS, per germline. CDR3 in amino acids: CASSWTSGTDTQYF. CDR3 DNA sequence: TGTGCCAGCAGTTGGACTAGCGGCACAGATACGCAGTATTTT.

The chain employs TRBV7-7 and TRBJ2-1; 9 nucleotides align to TRBD2. With V trimmed by 4 bases and J by 5 bases, 6 bases remained unmatched. Germline V gives CDR1 SSHAT, CDR2 FNYEAQ (reference sequence). This CDR3 contains 15 residues. The CDR3 nucleotides are TGTGCCAGCAGCTCCGTAGCGGGAGCAGACAATGAGCAGTTCTTC. It specifies CASSSVAGADNEQFF.